This TCR beta chain was sequenced in a study of metastatic and nonmetastatic thyroid tumors. Overall study context: Peripheral blood and tumor or nodule samples from malignant and benign thyroid patients were compared.

This clone was counted many times. This could be a read error, since a much larger clone is one nucleotide away. The CDR3 extends over 14 amino acids. Germline V gene sequence: CDR1 LNHNV, CDR2 YYDKDF (reference sequence). Trimming removed 1 base from V and 5 bases from J, with 9 bases in between. Among the patients, none had received any treatment before thyroid surgery. TCRdb reprocessed the PCR reads using MiXCR. This table holds roughly 70,000 clones, 18% found once. Sample: blood. The rearrangement uses TRBV15 and TRBJ1-5; D gene unclear. The TCR comes from a female donor with papillary thyroid cancer or a benign thyroid nodule (not recorded which). Some clones in this sample may be carry-over from other donors' samples. CDR3 sequence reads: CATSRGRGYQPQHF. CDR3 nucleotides: TGTGCCACCAGCAGAGGTCGGGGTTATCAGCCCCAGCATTTT.